The 25 T cell receptor beta chains given below trace back to one sample, sequenced in a study of T cell responses to AZD1222 COVID-19 vaccine. The assay was immunoSEQ multiplex PCR, and TCRdb's table has in-frame clones only and misses some. The table includes 250,000 to 300,000 clones, around 92% detected once. This material consisted of peripheral blood, taken 28 days after the second AZD1222 dose. The receptors were sampled from an adult who received the AZD1222 COVID-19 vaccine.

V and J are TRBV6-5 and TRBJ1-5, with unresolved D. V was pared by 0 bases and J by 6 bases, with 9 bases between. The CDR3 extends over 14 amino acids. The germline V gene has CDR1 MNHEY and CDR2 SVGAGI. The CDR3 reads CASSYSPLSQPQHF. CDR3 in DNA: TGTGCCAGCAGTTACTCGCCCTTGAGTCAGCCCCAGCATTTT.

The chain employs TRBV13 and TRBJ2-3; perhaps TRBD2 as D (5 bases). This CDR3 contains 17 residues. CDR1 is PRHDT, CDR2 FYEKMQ, per germline (reference sequence). V lost 4 bases to trimming and J lost 2 bases, with 19 bases between them. CDR3 in amino acids: CASSSGWVGSDTDTQYF. The DNA for the CDR3 is TGTGCCAGCAGCTCGGGGTGGGTCGGCAGTGACACAGATACGCAGTATTTT.

The chain joins TRBV28 to TRBJ2-7; TRBD2 agrees at 8 bases. Germline V CDR1 and CDR2: MDHEN, SYDVKM. This CDR3 spans 13 amino acids. J gave up 5 bases and V 4 bases, and 4 bases lay outside the gene matches. The CDR3 DNA is TGTGCCAGCAGTTCACGGGAGGGCCACGAGCAGTACTTC. This encodes CASSSREGHEQYF.

This clone was found a few times. J is TRBJ1-6 and V is TRBV28; the match to TRBD1 covers 7 bases. V lost 3 bases to trimming and J lost 6 bases; unmatched junction nucleotides: 5. This CDR3 region has 15 residues. From germline, CDR1 is MDHEN and CDR2 SYDVKM. This CDR3 reads CASSFGDRVNSPLHF. The DNA for the CDR3 is TGTGCCAGCAGTTTCGGAGACAGGGTTAATTCACCCCTCCACTTT.

The chain has TRBV27 and TRBJ1-1; D might be TRBD1 (6 bases). The CDR3 length is 15 residues. Trimming removed 6 bases from V and 0 bases from J, with 14 bases in between. Germline V CDR1 and CDR2: MNHEY, SMNVEV (reference sequence). CDR3 in amino acids: CASRRGGAMNTEAFF. CDR3 nucleotides: TGTGCCAGCAGGCGGGGGGGGGCGATGAACACTGAAGCTTTCTTT.

The rearrangement uses TRBV28 and TRBJ2-7; TRBD1 agrees at 8 bases. The V and J ends lost 6 bases and 3 bases, in that order; junction bases with no gene match: 16. The CDR3 covers 17 residues. Per germline, CDR1 MDHEN and CDR2 SYDVKM. In DNA form, the CDR3 reads TGTGCCAGCAGCTTAGGGAGACAGGGGACAAAAAGCTACGAGCAGTACTTC. The encoded protein is CASSLGRQGTKSYEQYF.

This clone was picked up one time. The genes are TRBV11-2 and TRBJ2-5; D tentatively fits TRBD1 or TRBD2 (5 bases each). The germline V and J ends were trimmed by 4 bases and 5 bases, with 14 bases remaining between them. CDR3 length equals 14 residues. Germline CDR1 SGHAT, CDR2 FQNNGV. In DNA form, the CDR3 reads TGTGCCAGCAGCTGGGGGAGAAGTCTCGAGACCCAGTACTTC. Its translation is CASSWGRSLETQYF.

The CDR3 sequence is CASSLGGAYQPQHF. CDR3 in DNA: TGTGCCAGCAGCTTGGGGGGGGCTTATCAGCCCCAGCATTTT. The chain combines TRBV7-9 with TRBJ1-5, with D maybe TRBD1 (6 bases). V was pared by 3 bases and J by 5 bases, with 11 bases between. Per germline, CDR1 SEHNR and CDR2 FQNEAQ (reference sequence). The CDR3 has 14 residues.

This chain joins TRBV5-1 and TRBJ2-1; D uncertain. Trimming took 1 base from V and 3 from J, leaving 8 bases between them. There are 14 residues in the CDR3. Germline CDR1 and CDR2: SGHRS and YFSETQ. CDR3 residues: CASSLTPSYNEQFF. As DNA, the CDR3 is TGCGCCAGCAGCTTGACCCCCAGCTACAATGAGCAGTTCTTC.

V is TRBV19 and J is TRBJ1-3; no clear D gene. Trimming removed 1 base from V and 2 bases from J, with 12 bases in between. CDR3 length: 16 residues. Germline CDR1 LNHDA, CDR2 SQIVND (reference sequence). This chain's CDR3 is CASSIVPGVPGNTIYF. The DNA of the CDR3 is TGTGCCAGTAGTATAGTCCCGGGCGTACCTGGAAACACCATATATTTT.

The genes are TRBV28 and TRBJ1-1; no clear D. The germline CDR1 and CDR2 sequences are MDHEN and SYDVKM. This CDR3 comprises 12 residues. The V and J ends lost 7 bases and 0 bases respectively, with 6 bases between them. The chain's CDR3 is CASTGVNTEAFF. The CDR3 nucleotides read TGTGCCAGCACCGGGGTGAACACTGAAGCTTTCTTT.

J is TRBJ1-2 and V is TRBV7-2; D is ambiguous. The ends were cut back, 1 base at V and 7 bases at J, with 10 bases in the middle. Germline CDR1 reads SGHTA; CDR2 reads FQGNSA. This CDR3 has 13 amino acids. The CDR3: CASSLEGGLGYTF. CDR3 in DNA: TGTGCCAGCAGCTTAGAGGGAGGGCTTGGCTACACCTTC. Based on the CDR3 plus reference TRBV7-2 and TRBJ1-2, the full variable domain is GAGVSQSPSNKVTEKGKDVELRCDPISGHTALYWYRQSLGQGLEFLIYFQGNSAPDKSGLPSDRFSAERTGGSVSTLTIQRTQQEDSAVYLCASSLEGGLGYTFGSGTRLTVV.

V and J are TRBV5-1 and TRBJ2-1, with 15 nucleotides matching TRBD2. The CDR3 extends over 19 amino acids. The germline V gene has CDR1 SGHRS and CDR2 YFSETQ. Losses at the gene ends were 0 bases for V and 4 bases for J; bases not matched to a gene: 8. CDR3 region: CASSLVGLAGGQWYNEQFF. The CDR3 DNA is TGCGCCAGCAGCTTGGTAGGACTAGCGGGAGGGCAGTGGTACAATGAGCAGTTCTTC.

Points on this clone: Other DNA sequences in the same sample also yield this CDR3. This chain connects TRBV5-1 to TRBJ1-4; D is undetermined. The V and J ends lost 4 bases and 0 bases respectively, with 4 bases between them. The CDR3 length is 13 residues. CDR1 SGHRS and CDR2 YFSETQ come from the germline V gene. This CDR3 is CASSVATNEKLFF. Written as DNA, the CDR3 is TGCGCCAGCAGCGTTGCAACTAATGAAAAACTGTTTTTT.

This chain joins TRBV7-6 and TRBJ2-7; a weak D match, TRBD1 (6 bases). Trimming left V 2 bases short and J 6 bases short, with 11 bases between. The germline V gene encodes CDR1 SGHVS and CDR2 FNYEAQ. There are 13 residues in the CDR3. The CDR3 loop is CASSLQGRGEQYF. The CDR3 nucleotides are TGTGCCAGCAGCTTACAGGGGCGAGGCGAGCAGTACTTC. Full variable domain (remainder filled in from reference TRBV7-6 and TRBJ2-7): GAGVSQSPRYKVTKRGQDVALRCDPISGHVSLYWYRQALGQGPEFLTYFNYEAQQDKSGLPNDRFSAERPEGSISTLTIQRTEQRDSAMYRCASSLQGRGEQYFGPGTRLTVT.

This rearrangement joins TRBV12-3 or TRBV12-4 to TRBJ1-1; D is unresolved. V lost 0 bases and J 11 bases, leaving 13 bases between the germline ends. The CDR3 covers 13 residues. CDR3 region: CASSLAPGNGAFF. The CDR3 bases are TGTGCCAGCAGTTTAGCCCCAGGAAACGGGGCTTTCTTT.

This chain uses TRBV21-1 with TRBJ2-3. TRBV21-1 is a known pseudogene. This CDR3 region has 14 residues. CDR3 residues: CASSSEEGTDTQYF. CDR3 DNA sequence: TGTGCCAGCAGCAGCGAAGAAGGGACAGATACGCAGTATTTT.

On this clone: The identical CDR3 is also encoded by other nucleotide sequences in the sample. This chain joins TRBV9 and TRBJ2-3; D is unclear. Trimming shortened V by 4 bases and J by 5 bases, and 8 bases separated the two germline ends. The length of the CDR3 is 12 residues. Germline CDR1 SGDLS, CDR2 YYNGEE. CDR3 sequence reads: CASSPRLDTQYF. The CDR3 nucleotides are TGTGCCAGCAGCCCAAGGCTAGATACGCAGTATTTT.

This chain uses TRBV25-1 with TRBJ2-7, with D unclear. Germline V lookup: CDR1 MGHDK, CDR2 SYGVNS. Trimming removed 1 base from V and 4 bases from J, with 8 bases in between. CDR3 length: 13 residues. This CDR3 reads CASSESQLYEQYF. DNA for the CDR3: TGTGCCAGCAGTGAATCCCAGTTATACGAGCAGTACTTC.

V and J are TRBV5-1 and TRBJ1-1; tentative D call: TRBD1 (5 bases). This CDR3 is 14 amino acids long. V was shortened by 4 bases and J by 2 bases, with 12 bases between the two germline ends. Germline values: CDR1 SGHRS, CDR2 YFSETQ. CDR3 sequence reads: CASSRDGLNTEAFF. For the CDR3, the DNA is TGCGCCAGCAGCCGGGACGGACTTAACACTGAAGCTTTCTTT.

The rearrangement uses TRBV28 and TRBJ1-4; 11 bases line up with TRBD1. This CDR3 comprises 16 residues. V dropped 7 bases and J dropped 8; count of bases not matched to a gene: 12. The germline V gene has CDR1 MDHEN and CDR2 SYDVKM. For the CDR3, the DNA is TGTGCCAGCACCCGTCGGACAGGGGGCGGTGGGGAAAAACTGTTTTTT. This translates into CASTRRTGGGGEKLFF.

This rearrangement joins TRBV3-1 (or the pseudogene TRBV3-2) to TRBJ2-2, with D possibly being TRBD2 (5 bases). The CDR3 covers 12 residues. The V and J ends lost 3 bases and 8 bases respectively, with 7 bases between them. Germline V gives CDR1 LGHDT, CDR2 YNNKEL (reference sequence). The chain's CDR3 is CASSQREGELFF. CDR3 nucleotide sequence: TGTGCCAGCAGCCAGAGGGAGGGGGAGCTGTTTTTT.

The chain employs TRBV28 and TRBJ2-1; D perhaps matches TRBD2 (7 bases). V was trimmed by 8 bases and J by 6 bases, leaving 20 bases between them. The CDR3 loop spans 15 amino acids. Germline CDR1 reads MDHEN; CDR2 reads SYDVKM. This CDR3 is CASRPVAGASNEQFF. Written as DNA, the CDR3 is TGTGCCAGCCGACCTGTCGCGGGGGCTTCCAATGAGCAGTTCTTC.

V is TRBV5-4 and J is TRBJ2-2, with TRBD1 identical over 8 bases. With 7 bases clipped from V and 6 bases from J, the junction kept 11 bases outside the gene matches. The germline gives CDR1 SGHNT, CDR2 YYREEE (reference sequence). There are 15 residues in the CDR3. The CDR3 DNA reads as TGTGCCAGCGCGCCATGGACAGGGCGGGCCGGGGAGCTGTTTTTT. This sequence encodes CASAPWTGRAGELFF. The complete variable domain, with remaining parts taken from reference TRBV5-4 and TRBJ2-2, reads ETGVTQSPTHLIKTRGQQVTLRCSSQSGHNTVSWYQQALGQGPQFIFQYYREEENGRGNFPPRFSGLQFPNYSSELNVNALELDDSALYLCASAPWTGRAGELFFGEGSRLTVL.

This chain joins TRBV7-9 and TRBJ1-2; tentative D call: TRBD1 (5 bases). This CDR3 comprises 14 residues. The germline gives CDR1 SEHNR, CDR2 FQNEAQ (reference sequence). The V end lost 2 bases, the J end lost 7 bases, and 14 bases lay between the germline ends. The CDR3 is CASSLRGQGGGYTF. The CDR3 bases are TGTGCCAGCAGCTTAAGGGGCCAAGGCGGTGGCTACACCTTC.